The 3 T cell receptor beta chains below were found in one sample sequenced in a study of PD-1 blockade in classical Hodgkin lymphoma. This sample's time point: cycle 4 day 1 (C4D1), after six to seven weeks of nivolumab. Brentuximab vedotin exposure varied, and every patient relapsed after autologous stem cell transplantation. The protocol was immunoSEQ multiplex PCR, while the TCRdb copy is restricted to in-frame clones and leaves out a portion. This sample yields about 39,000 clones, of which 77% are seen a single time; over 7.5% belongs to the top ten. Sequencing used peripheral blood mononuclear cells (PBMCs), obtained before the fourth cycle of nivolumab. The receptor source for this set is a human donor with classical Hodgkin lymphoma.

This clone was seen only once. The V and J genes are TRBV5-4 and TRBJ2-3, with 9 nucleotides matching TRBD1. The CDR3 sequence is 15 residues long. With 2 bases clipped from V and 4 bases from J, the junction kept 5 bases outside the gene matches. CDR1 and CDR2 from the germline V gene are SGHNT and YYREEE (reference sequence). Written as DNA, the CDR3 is TGTGCCAGCAGCTTCGACAGGGGGGCCGCAGATACGCAGTATTTT. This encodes CASSFDRGAADTQYF.

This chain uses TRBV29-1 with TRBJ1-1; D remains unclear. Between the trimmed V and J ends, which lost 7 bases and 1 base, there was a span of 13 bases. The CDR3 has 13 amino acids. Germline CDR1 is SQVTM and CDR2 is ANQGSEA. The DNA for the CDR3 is TGCAGCGCGACACTGAACAGGAACACTGAAGCTTTCTTT. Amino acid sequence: CSATLNRNTEAFF.

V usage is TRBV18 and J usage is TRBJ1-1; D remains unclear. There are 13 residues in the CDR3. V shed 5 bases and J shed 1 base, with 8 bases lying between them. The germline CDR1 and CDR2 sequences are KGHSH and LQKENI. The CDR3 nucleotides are TGTGCCAGCTCATTATCCAGGAACACTGAAGCTTTCTTT. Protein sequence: CASSLSRNTEAFF.